Below, 24 T cell receptor beta chains from the same sample are listed, as sequenced in a study of cytomegalovirus exposure and HLA in healthy donors. Amplification used 60 Vbeta primers and 13 Jbeta primers. Using immunoSEQ multiplex PCR, the repertoire was profiled, and TCRdb retains in-frame clones only, with some absent. The sample carries 170,000 or so clones, around 82% recorded once. Sequencing was done on a sample of PBMCs. Receptor source: a boy aged 2 to 10 in good health and CMV-seronegative.

The chain employs TRBV28 and TRBJ2-5; possible D gene TRBD1, 5 bases. CDR3 length equals 15 residues. The germline V gene has CDR1 MDHEN and CDR2 SYDVKM. V was cut by 6 bases and J by 4 bases, with 18 bases left in between. As DNA, the CDR3 is TGTGCCAGCAGATTAGAGACAGTAGTTTCAGAGACCCAGTACTTC. Translating gives CASRLETVVSETQYF.

J is TRBJ2-3 and V is TRBV5-6, with D possibly matching TRBD1 (5 bases). Germline V CDR1 and CDR2: SGHDT, YYEEEE. The V gene lost 0 bases and the J gene lost 6 bases, with 8 bases spanning the gap. CDR3 length: 13 amino acids. The CDR3 reads CASSLAGFDTQYF. The CDR3 DNA is TGTGCCAGCAGCTTGGCAGGGTTTGATACGCAGTATTTT.

This chain's CDR3 is CASSSPLGNFGEDTQYF. DNA of the CDR3: TGTGCCAGCAGCTCACCCCTCGGGAACTTCGGGGAAGATACGCAGTATTTT. The chain has TRBV7-6 and TRBJ2-3; D is perhaps TRBD2 (5 bases). The CDR3 covers 17 residues. The germline V and J ends were trimmed by 4 bases and 5 bases, with 22 bases remaining between them. Germline V lookup: CDR1 SGHVS, CDR2 FNYEAQ. Filled out from reference TRBV7-6 and TRBJ2-3, the complete variable domain reads GAGVSQSPRYKVTKRGQDVALRCDPISGHVSLYWYRQALGQGPEFLTYFNYEAQQDKSGLPNDRFSAERPEGSISTLTIQRTEQRDSAMYRCASSSPLGNFGEDTQYFGPGTRLTVL.

The CDR3 DNA reads TGTGCCAGTCATCAGGGTCTGCCCTCTGGGGCCAACGTCCTGACTTTC. The encoded protein is CASHQGLPSGANVLTF. This rearrangement joins TRBV19 to TRBJ2-6; maybe TRBD1 (5 bases). The CDR3 spans 16 residues. Germline V gene lookup returns CDR1 LNHDA and CDR2 SQIVND (reference sequence). V lost 8 bases and J lost 0, with 14 bases in between.

This clone was recorded once. The chain is built from TRBV5-1 and TRBJ2-1; 8 positions match TRBD2. Losses at the gene ends were 7 bases for V and 4 bases for J; bases not matched to a gene: 10. Per the germline V gene, CDR1 is SGHRS and CDR2 is YFSETQ. The CDR3 is 15 residues long. CDR3 sequence reads: CASGALAGGYNEQFF. The CDR3 DNA reads TGCGCCAGCGGGGCCCTGGCGGGGGGTTACAATGAGCAGTTCTTC.

The chain recombines TRBV9 with TRBJ2-1; no reliable D call. The V and J ends lost 0 bases and 10 bases respectively, with 8 bases between them. This CDR3 contains 12 residues. Germline V gives CDR1 SGDLS, CDR2 YYNGEE. CDR3: CASSVGWREQFF. As DNA, the CDR3 is TGTGCCAGCAGCGTAGGATGGAGAGAGCAGTTCTTC.

The J gene is TRBJ2-1, the V gene TRBV10-1; TRBD2 might be the D (5 bases). Germline CDR1 WNHNN, CDR2 SYGVQD (reference sequence). Trimming shortened V by 4 bases and J by 10 bases, and 17 bases separated the two germline ends. The CDR3 spans 14 residues. CDR3 amino acids: CASSASFTRSEQFF. CDR3 bases: TGCGCCAGCAGTGCCAGCTTCACTAGGTCAGAGCAGTTCTTC.

The chain employs TRBV28 and TRBJ1-2, with TRBD1 identical over 9 bases. CDR3 length: 13 amino acids. CDR1 is MDHEN, CDR2 SYDVKM, per germline. V was clipped by 1 base and J by 10 bases; unmatched bases: 4. The CDR3 sequence is CASSLSDRGDYTF. The CDR3 coding sequence is TGTGCCAGCAGTTTATCGGACAGGGGCGACTACACCTTC.

V is TRBV29-1 and J is TRBJ2-4; a possible D gene is TRBD2 (6 bases). The CDR3 covers 15 residues. The V gene lost 0 bases and the J gene lost 7 bases, with 16 bases spanning the gap. CDR1 is SQVTM and CDR2 is ANQGSEA in the germline V gene. CDR3 bases: TGCAGCGTTGAAGAAACGGCCGGGGCGGGGAACATTCAGTACTTC. Amino acids: CSVEETAGAGNIQYF.

The chain is built from TRBV5-1 and TRBJ2-1, with TRBD2 matching 12 bases. Trimming removed 2 bases from V and 9 bases from J; junction bases left unmatched: 9. This CDR3 comprises 16 residues. The germline gives CDR1 SGHRS, CDR2 YFSETQ. CDR3: CASSFALAGGSGEQFF. Here the CDR3 DNA reads TGCGCCAGCAGCTTTGCACTAGCGGGAGGATCTGGTGAGCAGTTCTTC.

The gene calls are TRBV29-1 and TRBJ1-1; tentative D call: TRBD1 (5 bases). Per the germline V gene, CDR1 is SQVTM and CDR2 is ANQGSEA. The CDR3 spans 13 residues. V lost 6 bases and J 1 base, leaving 12 bases between the germline ends. The CDR3: CSVLGQPNTEAFF. The CDR3 DNA reads as TGCAGCGTATTGGGGCAGCCGAACACTGAAGCTTTCTTT. Combining the CDR3 with reference TRBV29-1 and TRBJ1-1 gives the whole variable domain SAVISQKPSRDICQRGTSLTIQCQVDSQVTMMFWYRQQPGQSLTLIATANQGSEATYESGFVIDKFPISRPNLTFSTLTVSNMSPEDSSIYLCSVLGQPNTEAFFGQGTRLTVV.

This chain connects TRBV28 to TRBJ1-4; 7 nucleotides agree with TRBD1. Trimming took 2 bases from V and 3 from J; bases not matched to a gene: 3. Germline V lookup: CDR1 MDHEN, CDR2 SYDVKM. CDR3 size: 15 residues. CDR3 coding DNA: TGTGCCAGCAGTTTAGGGGGACAGTCTAATGAAAAACTGTTTTTT. Its translation is CASSLGGQSNEKLFF.

V usage is TRBV9 and J usage is TRBJ2-1; TRBD2 aligns across 9 bases. The V segment lost 3 bases and the J segment 3 bases; nucleotides outside the gene matches: 13. Germline V lookup: CDR1 SGDLS, CDR2 YYNGEE. The CDR3 is made up of 18 amino acids. CDR3 sequence (DNA): TGTGCCAGCAGCGCTGATCCGCGGCGGGAGGGTTTCTACAATGAGCAGTTCTTC. Its protein is CASSADPRREGFYNEQFF. Full variable domain (missing parts from reference TRBV9 and TRBJ2-1): DSGVTQTPKHLITATGQRVTLRCSPRSGDLSVYWYQQSLDQGLQFLIQYYNGEERAKGNILERFSAQQFPDLHSELNLSSLELGDSALYFCASSADPRREGFYNEQFFGPGTRLTVL.

The CDR3 spells CASSLLRAANTEAFF. CDR3 bases: TGTGCCAGCAGTTTATTGAGGGCCGCGAACACTGAAGCTTTCTTT. V gene TRBV28 combines with J gene TRBJ1-1, with unresolved D. CDR3 length: 15 amino acids. Germline CDR1 and CDR2: MDHEN and SYDVKM. Trimming shortened V by 1 base and J by 1 base, and 10 bases separated the two germline ends.

This chain joins TRBV5-1 and TRBJ2-6, with TRBD2 matching 8 bases. The CDR3 has 14 amino acids. Trimming at V came to 3 bases and at J to 4 bases, leaving 0 bases not matched to a gene. CDR1 and CDR2 from the germline V gene are SGHRS and YFSETQ. Here the CDR3 DNA reads TGCGCCAGCAGCTCGGGAGGGGGGGCCAACGTCCTGACTTTC. This gives the protein CASSSGGGANVLTF.

This chain connects TRBV30 to TRBJ2-7; maybe TRBD2 (6 bases). CDR3 length: 11 amino acids. CDR1 is GTSNPN, CDR2 SVGIG, per germline (reference sequence). Between the trimmed V and J ends, which lost 6 bases and 5 bases, there was a span of 11 bases. In nucleotides, the CDR3 is TGTGCCTGTGGGACTCCTCACGAGCAGTACTTC. This translates into CACGTPHEQYF.

V usage is TRBV2 and J usage is TRBJ1-4, with 8 bases fitting TRBD1. The CDR3 is made up of 13 amino acids. V lost 5 bases to trimming and J lost 8 bases; unmatched junction nucleotides: 4. Germline lookup yields CDR1 SNHLY and CDR2 FYNNEI. The CDR3 sequence is CASSQGAGEKLFF. The CDR3 DNA sequence: TGTGCCAGCAGTCAGGGGGCAGGAGAAAAACTGTTTTTT. Drawing the rest from reference TRBV2 and TRBJ1-4, the complete variable domain is EPEVTQTPSHQVTQMGQEVILRCVPISNHLYFYWYRQILGQKVEFLVSFYNNEISEKSEIFDDQFSVERPDGSNFTLKIRSTKLEDSAMYFCASSQGAGEKLFFGSGTQLSVL.

CDR3 sequence reads: CASSLDGVAASPLHF. In DNA, the CDR3 is TGTGCCAGCAGCTTAGATGGAGTGGCGGCTTCACCCCTCCACTTT. V usage is TRBV7-8 and J usage is TRBJ1-6, with D uncertain. The germline gives CDR1 SGHVS, CDR2 FQNEAQ. The CDR3 consists of 15 residues. The germline V and J ends were trimmed by 1 base and 9 bases, with 13 bases remaining between them.

The chain uses TRBV6-6 and TRBJ1-1, with D tentatively TRBD1 (6 bases). V dropped 6 bases and J dropped 2 bases, with 13 bases sitting between them. The CDR3 runs 14 residues. The germline V gene has CDR1 MNHNY and CDR2 SVGAGI (reference sequence). The CDR3 sequence is CASRLGQTNTEAFF. DNA of the CDR3: TGTGCCAGCAGGCTAGGACAGACTAACACTGAAGCTTTCTTT.

In DNA, the CDR3 is TGTGCCAGCAGCGGGGGCCTTCGGGGATACAATGAGCAGTTCTTC. As protein: CASSGGLRGYNEQFF. The chain links TRBV7-6 to TRBJ2-1, with D maybe TRBD1 (6 bases). The germline V gene has CDR1 SGHVS and CDR2 FNYEAQ. V was pared by 5 bases and J by 4 bases, with 15 bases between. The CDR3 extends over 15 amino acids.

The rearrangement links TRBV7-6 to TRBJ2-7, with TRBD1 matching over 11 bases. Germline V lookup: CDR1 SGHVS, CDR2 FNYEAQ. V dropped 4 bases and J dropped 4; count of bases not matched to a gene: 6. The CDR3 spans 15 residues. In DNA form, the CDR3 reads TGTGCCAGCAGCTCCGGGACAGGGGGAGGGTACGAGCAGTACTTC. This encodes CASSSGTGGGYEQYF.

The chain has TRBV19 and TRBJ1-4; the D is unclear. Deletions cut 4 bases from V and 8 bases from J, with 11 bases between. The CDR3 has 13 amino acids. The germline CDR1 and CDR2 sequences are LNHDA and SQIVND (reference sequence). CDR3 protein: CASSTIAKEKLFF. CDR3 DNA sequence: TGTGCCAGTAGTACGATAGCAAAGGAAAAACTGTTTTTT.

The chain joins TRBV7-3 to TRBJ2-5, with D perhaps TRBD1 (6 bases). Deletions cut 2 bases from V and 5 bases from J, with 12 bases between. Germline V gene data show CDR1 as SGHTA and CDR2 as FQGTGA. The CDR3 spans 14 residues. CDR3: CASSLRGGAETQYF. DNA of the CDR3: TGTGCCAGCAGCTTACGTGGGGGCGCGGAGACCCAGTACTTC.

V is TRBV6-5 and J is TRBJ2-4; D perhaps matches TRBD2 (5 bases). The length of the CDR3 is 16 residues. The V end was cut by 4 bases, the J end by 0 bases, with 13 bases between. Germline lookup yields CDR1 MNHEY and CDR2 SVGAGI. CDR3 in amino acids: CASSSRTFLAKNIQYF. DNA of the CDR3: TGTGCCAGCAGTTCAAGGACTTTTCTAGCCAAAAACATTCAGTACTTC.